Listed here is a single TCR beta chain. Authors' data handling: The authors estimated nucleated cell counts from reference gene primer amplification. Only in-frame clones appear in the TCRdb table, and some are missing; sequencing was by immunoSEQ multiplex PCR. That table gives V, J and clone size, and the DNA gave D and trimming. In the table there are under 300,000 clones, around 86% of which are singletons. V was pared by 7 bases and J by 8 bases, with 10 bases of the junction left unmatched. The CDR3 loop spans 14 amino acids. Germline-derived CDR1 and CDR2 are MNHEY and SMNVEV (reference sequence). This record comes from a study of blood T cell repertoires in COVID-19. Background on the study: Samples taken during acute and convalescent COVID-19 were collected in the United States, Italy and Spain. In each case, the material was cDNA or gDNA derived from T cells, B-cell-depleted T cells, or PBMCs.

The sample consisted of peripheral blood. The sequence came from a woman aged 55 to 70 with active or convalescent COVID-19. The rearrangement links TRBV27 to TRBJ1-2, with 10 positions matching TRBD1. The CDR3 spells CASTIGGQGSGYTF. CDR3 nucleotide sequence: TGTGCCAGCACGATCGGGGGACAGGGGTCCGGCTACACCTTC.